This T cell receptor beta chain emerged from a study of PD-1 blockade in classical Hodgkin lymphoma. Study-wide points: Possibly reflecting disease activity or prior therapy, repertoire differences have causes that remain undefined. Exclusion was the outcome for patients who began nivolumab under 1 year after ASCT.

No patient escaped relapse after autologous stem cell transplantation, and brentuximab vedotin exposure varied. Thawed PBMCs were subjected to magnetic negative selection, which yielded isolated CD8+ T cells. Under best response, outcomes were complete response, partial response or progressive disease. Trimming cost V 0 bases and J 5 bases, with 7 bases left between them. This CDR3 is built from 13 residues. Germline-derived CDR1 and CDR2 are SGDLS and YYNGEE. On this clone: Its antigen is unidentified.

The data were produced by immunoSEQ multiplex PCR, yet TCRdb's version contains in-frame clones alone and is incomplete. Among about 27,000 clones listed, around 88% were seen once. The rearrangement joins TRBV9 to TRBJ2-3, with D maybe TRBD1 (6 bases). The sample was CD8+ T cells from blood, taken at baseline. The sequence was collected from a human donor with classical Hodgkin lymphoma. CDR3 sequence (DNA): TGTGCCAGCAGCGTAGACAGGGAAGATACGCAGTATTTT. It translates to CASSVDREDTQYF.